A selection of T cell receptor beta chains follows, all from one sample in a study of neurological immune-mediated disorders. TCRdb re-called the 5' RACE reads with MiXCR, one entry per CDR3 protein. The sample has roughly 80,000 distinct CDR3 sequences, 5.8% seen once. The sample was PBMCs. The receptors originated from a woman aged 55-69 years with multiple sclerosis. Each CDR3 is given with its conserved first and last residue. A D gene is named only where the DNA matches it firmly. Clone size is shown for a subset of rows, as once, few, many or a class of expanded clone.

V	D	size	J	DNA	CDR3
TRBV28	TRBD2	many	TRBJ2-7	TGTGCCGGGTCCAACGATCGGGGGGGCGTCGGTTACGAGCAGTACTTC	CAGSNDRGGVGYEQYF
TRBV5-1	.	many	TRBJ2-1	TGCGCCAGCAGCTCGAAACATTCCGGAGGTACCGACTACAATGAGCAGTTCTTC	CASSSKHSGGTDYNEQFF
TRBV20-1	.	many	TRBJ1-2	TGCAGTGCTAGAAAGGACGGTGCGCTTGGCTACACCTTC	CSARKDGALGYTF
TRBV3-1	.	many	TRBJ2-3	TGTGCCAGCAGCCAGGGCCCCGGGTTCGCAGATACGCAGTATTTT	CASSQGPGFADTQYF
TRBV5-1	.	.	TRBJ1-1	TGCGCCAGCAGCTTGGTGCAGGGAGGGACCACTGAAGCTTTCTTT	CASSLVQGGTTEAFF
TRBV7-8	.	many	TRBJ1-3	TGTGCCAGCAGCTTGGCAGGGGCGAACACCATATATTTT	CASSLAGANTIYF
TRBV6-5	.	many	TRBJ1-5	TGTGCCAGCAGAACTAGAGGCAATCAGCCCCAGCATTTT	CASRTRGNQPQHF
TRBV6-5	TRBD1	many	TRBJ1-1	TGTGCCAGCAGTCACACTCGCGGGACAGCGAACACTGAAGCTTTCTTT	CASSHTRGTANTEAFF
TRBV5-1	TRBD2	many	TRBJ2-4	TGCGCCAGCAGTTCTGGGACTAGCGGGGCTCTGGGCAAAAACATTCAGTACTTC	CASSSGTSGALGKNIQYF
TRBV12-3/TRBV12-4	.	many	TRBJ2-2	TGTGCCAGCAGTTTATGGACGGCGAACACCGGGGAGCTGTTTTTT	CASSLWTANTGELFF
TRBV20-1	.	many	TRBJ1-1	TGCAGTGCTGGCTTCAGGCGAAAGGAAGAACTAAACACTGAAGCTTTCTTT	CSAGFRRKEELNTEAFF
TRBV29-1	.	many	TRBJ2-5	TGCAGCGTTGAGCTGGAGACCCAGTACTTC	CSVELETQYF
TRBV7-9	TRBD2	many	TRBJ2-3	TGTGCCAGCAGCATCGGGACTAGCGGGGGGAGCACAGATACGCAGTATTTT	CASSIGTSGGSTDTQYF
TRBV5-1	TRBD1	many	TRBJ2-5	TGCGCCAGCAGCTTTAGGGCGGGACAGGGAGAGACCCAGTACTTC	CASSFRAGQGETQYF
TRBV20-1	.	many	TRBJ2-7	TGCAGTGCAAACAGGGAAAGCTACGAGCAGTACTTC	CSANRESYEQYF
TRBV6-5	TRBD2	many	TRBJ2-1	TGTGCCAGCAGTTTCGGGAGGACTAGCGACCTTGGTGAGCAGTTCTTC	CASSFGRTSDLGEQFF
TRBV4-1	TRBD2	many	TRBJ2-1	TGCGCCAGCAGCCTGAGGACTAGCGGGGTGGATGAGCAGTTCTTC	CASSLRTSGVDEQFF
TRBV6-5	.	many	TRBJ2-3	TGTGCCAGCAGTTACTCGCGGGGTGTAACTAGCACAGATACGCAGTATTTT	CASSYSRGVTSTDTQYF
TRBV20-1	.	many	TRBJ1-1	TGCAGTGCTCTGCGGGATCCCACTGAAGCTTTCTTT	CSALRDPTEAFF
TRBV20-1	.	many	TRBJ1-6	TGCAGTGCTAGAGTTACGGATAATTCACCCCTCCACTTT	CSARVTDNSPLHF
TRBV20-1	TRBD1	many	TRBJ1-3	TGCAGTGCTAGAGAAACTCACAGGGGAAGAAACACCATATATTTT	CSARETHRGRNTIYF
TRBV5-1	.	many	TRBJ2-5	TGCGCCAGCAGCTTCACAGAAGAGACCCAGTACTTC	CASSFTEETQYF
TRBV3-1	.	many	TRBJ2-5	TGTGCCAGCAGCAAATCGGGGGAAGAGACCCAGTACTTC	CASSKSGEETQYF
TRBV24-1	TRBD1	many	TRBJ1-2	TGTGCCACCAGGCCGGGACAGGGAGCCTATGGCTACACCTTC	CATRPGQGAYGYTF
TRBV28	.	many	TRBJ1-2	TGTGCCAGCAGTTTATTCGGCAGATTCTATGGCTACACCTTC	CASSLFGRFYGYTF
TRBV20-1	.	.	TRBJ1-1	TGCAGTGCTAGAAGTACGATTGAAGCTTTCTTT	CSARSTIEAFF
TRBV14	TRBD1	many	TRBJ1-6	TGTGCCAGCAGCCAAGGACAGGGGGCTAATTCACCCCTCCACTTT	CASSQGQGANSPLHF
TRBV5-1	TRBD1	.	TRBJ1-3	TGCGCCAGCAAGGGACAGGCGACCTCTGGAAACACCATATATTTT	CASKGQATSGNTIYF
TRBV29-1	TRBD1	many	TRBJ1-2	TGCAGCGTGAACGTGGACAGGGGGGGCTACACCTTC	CSVNVDRGGYTF
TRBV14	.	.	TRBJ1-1	TGTGCCAGCAGCCAAGTGGCAGGGTGGAGGAACACTGAAGCTTTCTTT	CASSQVAGWRNTEAFF
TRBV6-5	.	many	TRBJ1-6	TGTGCCACCCTACCCTACCGCACGGACTATAATTCACCCCTCCACTTT	CATLPYRTDYNSPLHF
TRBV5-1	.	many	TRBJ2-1	TGCGCCAGCAGCTTGGGCTTAGGTCACAATGAGCAGTTCTTC	CASSLGLGHNEQFF
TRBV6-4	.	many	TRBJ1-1	TGTGCCAGCAGTTCACAGGAGAACACTGAAGCTTTCTTT	CASSSQENTEAFF
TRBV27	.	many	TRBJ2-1	TGTGCCAGCAGTTCCCAGGGTTACAATGAGCAGTTCTTC	CASSSQGYNEQFF
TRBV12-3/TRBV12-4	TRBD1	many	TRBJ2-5	TGTGCCAGCAGTTTCCCGGGACAGGCCGAAGAGACCCAGTACTTC	CASSFPGQAEETQYF
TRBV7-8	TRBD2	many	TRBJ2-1	TGTGCCAGCAGCCCCCCGCGGGGGGCCACGTACAATGAGCAGTTCTTC	CASSPPRGATYNEQFF
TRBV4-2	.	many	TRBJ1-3	TGTGCCAGCAGCCAATTCGAGGCTTCTGGAAACACCATATATTTT	CASSQFEASGNTIYF
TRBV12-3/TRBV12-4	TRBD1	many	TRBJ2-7	TGTGCCAGCAGGGCCAGGGGGCAAGGAAACGAGCAGTACTTC	CASRARGQGNEQYF
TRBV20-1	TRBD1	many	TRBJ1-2	TGCAGTGCTAGAGCAGGGGGCGGCTACACCTTC	CSARAGGGYTF
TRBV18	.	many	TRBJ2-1	TGTGCCAGCTCAACAAACAGGGACACTGAGCAGTTCTTC	CASSTNRDTEQFF
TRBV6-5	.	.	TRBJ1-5	TGTGCCAGCAGCCCATTCTTACAGGGTCAGCCCCAGCATTTT	CASSPFLQGQPQHF
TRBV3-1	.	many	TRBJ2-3	TGTGCCAGCAGCCAAGGACGGAATACGCAGTATTTT	CASSQGRNTQYF
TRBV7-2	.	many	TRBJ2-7	TGTGCCAGCAGCTTAGATCTGGGATCCTACGAGCAGTACTTC	CASSLDLGSYEQYF
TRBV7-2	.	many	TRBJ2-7	TGTGCCAGCAGTTTCGATGCGGGCAGAACCTACGAGCAGTACTTC	CASSFDAGRTYEQYF
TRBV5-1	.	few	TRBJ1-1	TGCGCCAGCAGCACCGGGCCTTCGAACACTGAAGCTTTCTTT	CASSTGPSNTEAFF
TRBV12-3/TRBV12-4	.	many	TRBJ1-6	TGTGCCAGCAGTTTGGGGGAAGGAGGTTCACCCCTCCACTTT	CASSLGEGGSPLHF
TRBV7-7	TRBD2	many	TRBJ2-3	TGTGCTAGCAGACCGAGTCGACTAGCGGGGGTGGCAGATACGCAGTATTTT	CASRPSRLAGVADTQYF
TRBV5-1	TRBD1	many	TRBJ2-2	TGCGCCAGCAGCCCAGGGGGCAGAGCCCACACCGGGGAGCTGTTTTTT	CASSPGGRAHTGELFF
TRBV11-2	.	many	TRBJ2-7	TGTGCCAGCAGCTTAGCCTTTCCCGAATGGGGCATGTACTTC	CASSLAFPEWGMYF
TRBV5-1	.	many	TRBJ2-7	TGCGCCAGCAGCTTAATACAGGGTAGCACCTACGAGCAGTACTTC	CASSLIQGSTYEQYF
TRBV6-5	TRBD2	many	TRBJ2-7	TGTGCCAGCAGTTACCGAGGACTAGCGGGGCCGAGCTCCTACGAGCAGTACTTC	CASSYRGLAGPSSYEQYF
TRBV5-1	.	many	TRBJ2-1	TGCGCCAGCAGCTTGGGGTATGAGCAGTTCTTC	CASSLGYEQFF
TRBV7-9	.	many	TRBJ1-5	TGTGCCAGCAGCTTAACAGGGCAGGGTCAGCCCCAGCATTTT	CASSLTGQGQPQHF
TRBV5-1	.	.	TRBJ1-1	TGCGCCAGCAGCTTGAGACAGGTGGGGACTGAAGCTTTCTTT	CASSLRQVGTEAFF
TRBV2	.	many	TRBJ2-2	TGTGCCAGCAGTGGGGGCCAGCTGTTTTTT	CASSGGQLFF
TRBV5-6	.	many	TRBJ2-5	TGTGCCAGCAGCTTTTTTTCAGAGACCCAGTACTTC	CASSFFSETQYF
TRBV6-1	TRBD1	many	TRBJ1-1	TGTGCCAGCAGTGAAAGGGCAGGGGGAAGCACTGAAGCTTTCTTT	CASSERAGGSTEAFF
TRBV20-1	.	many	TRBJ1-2	TGCAGTGCTAGAGTGGCATTCGATGGCTACACCTTC	CSARVAFDGYTF
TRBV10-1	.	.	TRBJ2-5	TGCGCCAGCAGTGAGTCGATATTGGAGACCCAGTACTTC	CASSESILETQYF